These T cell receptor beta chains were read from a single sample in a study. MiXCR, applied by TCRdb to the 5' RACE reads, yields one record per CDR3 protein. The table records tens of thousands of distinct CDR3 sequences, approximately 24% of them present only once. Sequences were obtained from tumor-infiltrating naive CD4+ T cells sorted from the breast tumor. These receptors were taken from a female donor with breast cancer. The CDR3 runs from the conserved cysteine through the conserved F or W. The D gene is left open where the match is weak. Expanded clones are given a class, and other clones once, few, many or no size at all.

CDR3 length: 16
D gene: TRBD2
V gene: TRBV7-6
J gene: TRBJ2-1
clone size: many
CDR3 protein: CASSHYRLAEYNEQFF
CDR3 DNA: TGTGCCAGCAGCCACTATCGACTAGCGGAATACAATGAGCAGTTCTTC

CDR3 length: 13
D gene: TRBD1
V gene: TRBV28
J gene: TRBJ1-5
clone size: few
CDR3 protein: CASSGTGNQPQHF
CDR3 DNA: TGTGCCAGCAGTGGGACAGGTAATCAGCCCCAGCATTTT

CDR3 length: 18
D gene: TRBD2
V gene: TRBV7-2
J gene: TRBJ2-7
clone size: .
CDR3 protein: CASSSTSGRRYGSYEQYF
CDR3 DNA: TGTGCCAGCAGCTCGACTAGCGGGAGAAGGTATGGCTCCTACGAGCAGTACTTC

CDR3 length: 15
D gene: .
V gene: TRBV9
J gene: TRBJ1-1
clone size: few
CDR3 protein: CASSVDGRINTEAFF
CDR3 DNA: TGTGCCAGCAGCGTAGACGGGCGGATTAACACTGAAGCTTTCTTT

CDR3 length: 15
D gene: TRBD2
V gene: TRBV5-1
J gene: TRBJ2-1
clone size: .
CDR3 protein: CASSYLAGGENEQFF
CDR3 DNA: TGCGCCAGCAGCTATCTAGCGGGTGGTGAGAATGAGCAGTTCTTC

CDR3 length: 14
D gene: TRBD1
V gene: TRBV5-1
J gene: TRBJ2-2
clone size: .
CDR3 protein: CASSPTGGPGELFF
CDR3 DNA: TGCGCCAGCAGCCCGACAGGGGGTCCGGGGGAGCTGTTTTTT

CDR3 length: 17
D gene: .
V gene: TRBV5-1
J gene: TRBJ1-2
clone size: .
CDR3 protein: CASSPGLFSTNSYGYTF
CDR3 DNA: TGCGCCAGCAGCCCGGGACTCTTCTCGACCAATTCCTATGGCTACACCTTC

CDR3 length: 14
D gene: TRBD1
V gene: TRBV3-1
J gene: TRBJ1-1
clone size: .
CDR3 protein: CASSTGAAGTEAFF
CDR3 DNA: TGTGCCAGCAGTACAGGGGCCGCAGGTACTGAAGCTTTCTTT

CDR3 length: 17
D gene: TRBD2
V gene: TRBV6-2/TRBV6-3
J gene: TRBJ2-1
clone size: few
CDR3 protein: CASINIPGLAGYNEQFF
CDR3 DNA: TGTGCCAGCATCAACATACCGGGACTAGCGGGCTACAATGAGCAGTTCTTC

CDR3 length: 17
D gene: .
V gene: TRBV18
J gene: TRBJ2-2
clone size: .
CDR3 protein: CASSPTNLLPRGGELFF
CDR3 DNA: TGTGCCAGCTCACCGACCAACCTACTACCGAGAGGCGGGGAGCTGTTTTTT

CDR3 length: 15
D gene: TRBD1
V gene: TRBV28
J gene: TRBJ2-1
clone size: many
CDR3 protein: CASRFPGTAYNEQFF
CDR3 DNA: TGTGCCAGCAGATTTCCCGGGACAGCGTACAATGAGCAGTTCTTC

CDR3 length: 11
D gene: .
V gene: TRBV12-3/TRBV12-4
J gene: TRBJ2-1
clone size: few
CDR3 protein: CASSARGEQFF
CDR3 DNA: TGTGCCAGCAGCGCGCGGGGTGAGCAGTTCTTC

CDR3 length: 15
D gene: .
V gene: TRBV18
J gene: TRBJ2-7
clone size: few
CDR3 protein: CASSTRTAYSYEQYF
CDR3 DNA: TGTGCCAGCTCAACTCGGACAGCATACTCCTACGAGCAGTACTTC

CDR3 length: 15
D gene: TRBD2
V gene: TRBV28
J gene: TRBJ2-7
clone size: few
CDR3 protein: CAGRFGTSGSSEQYF
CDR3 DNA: TGTGCCGGCAGATTTGGGACTAGCGGGAGTAGCGAGCAGTACTTC

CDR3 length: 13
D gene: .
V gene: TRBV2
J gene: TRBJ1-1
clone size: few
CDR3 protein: CASRGYWNTEAFF
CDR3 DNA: TGTGCCAGCAGGGGGTATTGGAACACTGAAGCTTTCTTT

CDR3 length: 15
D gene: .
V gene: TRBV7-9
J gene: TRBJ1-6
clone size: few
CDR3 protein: CASSLDIGGSSPLHF
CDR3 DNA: TGTGCCAGCAGCTTAGACATAGGGGGGAGTTCACCCCTCCACTTT

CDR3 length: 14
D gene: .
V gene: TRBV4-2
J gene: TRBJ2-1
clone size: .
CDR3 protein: CASSQELQVDEQFF
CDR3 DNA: TGTGCCAGCAGCCAAGAACTCCAGGTCGATGAGCAGTTCTTC

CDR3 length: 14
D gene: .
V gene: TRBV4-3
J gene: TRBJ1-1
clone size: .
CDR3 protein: CASSQEVRSTEAFF
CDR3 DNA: TGCGCCAGCAGCCAAGAAGTTAGGAGCACTGAAGCTTTCTTT

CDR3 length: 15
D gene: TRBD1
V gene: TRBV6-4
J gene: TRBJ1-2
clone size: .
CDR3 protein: CASSMTGESPYGYTF
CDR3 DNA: TGTGCCAGCAGCATGACAGGGGAATCCCCCTATGGCTACACCTTC

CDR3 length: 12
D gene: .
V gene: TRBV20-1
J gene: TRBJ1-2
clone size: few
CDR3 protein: CSAIGSDYGYTF
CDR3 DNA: TGCAGTGCCATAGGATCAGATTATGGCTACACCTTC

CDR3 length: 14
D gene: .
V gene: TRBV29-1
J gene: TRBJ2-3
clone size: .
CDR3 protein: CSVERTVRGDTQYF
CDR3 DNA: TGCAGCGTTGAGAGAACGGTCCGTGGAGATACGCAGTATTTT

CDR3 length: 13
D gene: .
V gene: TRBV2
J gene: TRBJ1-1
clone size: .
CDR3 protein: CASSRAPNTEAFF
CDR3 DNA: TGTGCTAGCAGTAGGGCCCCGAACACTGAAGCTTTCTTT

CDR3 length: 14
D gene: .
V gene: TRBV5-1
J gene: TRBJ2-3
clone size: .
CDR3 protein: CASGRTKGTDTQYF
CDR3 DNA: TGCGCCAGCGGCAGGACTAAGGGCACAGATACGCAGTATTTT

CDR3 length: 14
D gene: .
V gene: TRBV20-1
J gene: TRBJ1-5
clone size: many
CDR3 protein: CSASSLRLNQPQHF
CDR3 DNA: TGCAGTGCTAGTAGTCTCAGGCTTAATCAGCCCCAGCATTTT

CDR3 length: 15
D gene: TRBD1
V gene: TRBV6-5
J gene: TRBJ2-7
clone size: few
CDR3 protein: CASSPRTGRGYEQYF
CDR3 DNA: TGTGCCAGCAGTCCTCGGACAGGAAGGGGCTACGAGCAGTACTTC

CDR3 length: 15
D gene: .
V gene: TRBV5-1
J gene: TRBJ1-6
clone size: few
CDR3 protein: CASSRQGADNSPLHF
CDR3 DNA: TGCGCCAGCAGCCGGCAGGGTGCGGATAATTCACCCCTCCACTTT

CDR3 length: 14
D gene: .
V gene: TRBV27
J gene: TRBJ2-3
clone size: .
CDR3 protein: CASSTSRSSDTQYF
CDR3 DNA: TGTGCCAGCAGTACATCGCGTTCGAGTGATACGCAGTATTTT

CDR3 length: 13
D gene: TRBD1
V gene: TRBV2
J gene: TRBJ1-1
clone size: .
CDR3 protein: CASHRGRNTEAFF
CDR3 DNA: TGTGCCAGCCACAGGGGAAGAAACACTGAAGCTTTCTTT

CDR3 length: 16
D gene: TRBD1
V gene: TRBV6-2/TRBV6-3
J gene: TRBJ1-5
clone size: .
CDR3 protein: CASRTVDRGRGQPQHF
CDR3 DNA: TGTGCCAGCAGGACCGTGGACAGGGGGCGAGGGCAGCCCCAGCATTTT

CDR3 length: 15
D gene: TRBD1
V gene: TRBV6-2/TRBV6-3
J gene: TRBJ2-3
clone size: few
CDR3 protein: CASRPIRGRTDTQYF
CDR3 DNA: TGTGCCAGCAGGCCCATCAGGGGGCGGACAGATACGCAGTATTTT

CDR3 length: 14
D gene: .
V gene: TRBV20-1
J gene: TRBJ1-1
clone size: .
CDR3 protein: CSASVGGRNTEAFF
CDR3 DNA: TGCAGTGCCTCAGTAGGGGGGCGGAACACTGAAGCTTTCTTT

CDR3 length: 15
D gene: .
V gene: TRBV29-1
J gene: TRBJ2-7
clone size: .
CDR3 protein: CSVELWAEHSYEQYF
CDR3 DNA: TGCAGCGTTGAGTTGTGGGCGGAACACTCCTACGAGCAGTACTTC

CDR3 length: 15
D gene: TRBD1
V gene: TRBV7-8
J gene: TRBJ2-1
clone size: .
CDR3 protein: CASSLNRDRGNEQSF
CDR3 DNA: TGTGCCAGCAGCTTGAACCGGGACAGGGGCAATGAGCAGTCCTTC

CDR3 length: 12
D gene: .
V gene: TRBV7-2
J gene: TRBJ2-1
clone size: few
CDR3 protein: CASSFGRNEQFF
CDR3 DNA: TGTGCCAGCAGCTTTGGTAGGAATGAGCAGTTCTTC

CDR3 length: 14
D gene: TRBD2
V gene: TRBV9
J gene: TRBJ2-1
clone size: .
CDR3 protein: CASAPSGRWNEQFF
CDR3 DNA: TGTGCCAGCGCGCCTAGCGGGAGATGGAATGAGCAGTTCTTC

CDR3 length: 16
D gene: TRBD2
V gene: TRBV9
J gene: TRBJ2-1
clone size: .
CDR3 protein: CASSPVGRSSYNEQFF
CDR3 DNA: TGTGCCAGCAGCCCTGTCGGGAGGAGTTCCTACAATGAGCAGTTCTTC

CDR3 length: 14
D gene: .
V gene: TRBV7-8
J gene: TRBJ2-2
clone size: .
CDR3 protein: CASSFSGEPGELFF
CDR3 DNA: TGTGCCAGCAGCTTCTCAGGGGAACCCGGGGAGCTGTTTTTT

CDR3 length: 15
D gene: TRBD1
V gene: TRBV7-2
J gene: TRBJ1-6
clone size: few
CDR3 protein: CASSLGTGSSSPLHF
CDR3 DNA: TGTGCCAGCAGCCTCGGGACAGGGTCGTCTTCACCCCTCCACTTT

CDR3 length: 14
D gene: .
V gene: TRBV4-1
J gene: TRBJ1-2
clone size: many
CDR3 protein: CASSQLTVNYGYTF
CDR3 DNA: TGCGCCAGCAGCCAACTGACAGTGAACTATGGCTACACCTTC

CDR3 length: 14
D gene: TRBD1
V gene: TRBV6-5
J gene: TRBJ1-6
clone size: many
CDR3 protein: CASRETGVNSPLHF
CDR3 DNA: TGTGCCAGCAGGGAGACAGGGGTTAATTCACCCCTCCACTTT

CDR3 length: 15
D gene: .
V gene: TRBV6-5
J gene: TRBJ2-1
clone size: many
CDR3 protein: CASSYSGASYNEQFF
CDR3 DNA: TGTGCCAGCAGTTACTCAGGGGCTTCCTACAATGAGCAGTTCTTC

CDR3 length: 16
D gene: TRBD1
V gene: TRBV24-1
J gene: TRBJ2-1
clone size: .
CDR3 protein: CATSDPRQGSHNEQIF
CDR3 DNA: TGTGCCACCAGTGATCCAAGACAGGGTTCCCACAATGAGCAGATCTTC

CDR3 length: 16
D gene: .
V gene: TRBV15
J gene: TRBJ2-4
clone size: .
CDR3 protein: CATSRKMGPAKNIQYF
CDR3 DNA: TGTGCCACCAGCAGGAAAATGGGCCCTGCCAAAAACATTCAGTACTTC

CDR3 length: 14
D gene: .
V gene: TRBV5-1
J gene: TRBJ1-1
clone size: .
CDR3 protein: CASSLVGVAGDAFF
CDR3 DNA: TGCGCCAGCAGCTTGGTCGGGGTGGCGGGTGACGCTTTCTTT

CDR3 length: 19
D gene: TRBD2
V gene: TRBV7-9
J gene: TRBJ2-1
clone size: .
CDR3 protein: CASNIGEGLAFPSYNEQFF
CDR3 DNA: TGTGCCAGCAACATCGGTGAGGGACTAGCCTTTCCCTCCTACAATGAGCAGTTCTTC

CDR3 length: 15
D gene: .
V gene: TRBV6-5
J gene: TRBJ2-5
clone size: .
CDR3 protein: CASSYSYANQETQYF
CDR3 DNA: TGTGCCAGCAGTTACTCGTACGCCAACCAAGAGACCCAGTACTTC

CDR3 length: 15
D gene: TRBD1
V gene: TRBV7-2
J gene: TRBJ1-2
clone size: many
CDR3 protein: CASSLARTGVYGYTF
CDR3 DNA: TGTGCCAGCAGCTTAGCGAGGACAGGGGTGTATGGCTACACCTTC

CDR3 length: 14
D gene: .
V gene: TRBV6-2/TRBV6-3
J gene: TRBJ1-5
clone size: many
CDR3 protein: CASSLPPRNQPQHF
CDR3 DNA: TGTGCCAGCAGTTTGCCGCCCAGGAATCAGCCCCAGCATTTT

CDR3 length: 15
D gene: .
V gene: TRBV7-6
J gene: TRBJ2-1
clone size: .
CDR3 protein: CASSLRVAAYNEQFF
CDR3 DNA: TGTGCCAGCAGCTTACGTGTCGCGGCCTACAATGAGCAGTTCTTC

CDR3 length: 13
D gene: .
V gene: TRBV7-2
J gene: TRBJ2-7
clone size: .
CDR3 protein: CASNLAMSYEQYF
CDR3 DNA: TGTGCCAGCAACTTAGCGATGTCTTACGAGCAGTACTTC

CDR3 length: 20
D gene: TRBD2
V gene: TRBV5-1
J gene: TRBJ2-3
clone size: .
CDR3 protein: CTSSSPGLAGVEGGTDTQYF
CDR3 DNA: TGCACCAGCAGCTCTCCGGGACTAGCGGGAGTCGAAGGCGGCACAGATACGCAGTATTTT

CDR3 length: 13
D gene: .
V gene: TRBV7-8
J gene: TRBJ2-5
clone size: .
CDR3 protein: CASRRHLQETQYF
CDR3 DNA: TGTGCCAGCAGGAGACATCTGCAAGAGACCCAGTACTTC

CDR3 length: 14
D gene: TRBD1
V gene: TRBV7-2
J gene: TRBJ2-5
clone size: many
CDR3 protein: CASSLGGQQETQYF
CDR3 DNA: TGTGCCAGCAGCTTAGGGGGACAGCAAGAGACCCAGTACTTC

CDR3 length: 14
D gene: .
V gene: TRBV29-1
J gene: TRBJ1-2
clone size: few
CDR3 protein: CSVGPRVGGYGYTF
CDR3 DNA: TGCAGCGTTGGACCCAGGGTTGGGGGGTATGGCTACACCTTC

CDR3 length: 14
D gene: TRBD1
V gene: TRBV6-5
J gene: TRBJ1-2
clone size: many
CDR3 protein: CASSYIRGGNGYTF
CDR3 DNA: TGTGCCAGCAGTTACATCAGGGGGGGTAATGGCTACACCTTC

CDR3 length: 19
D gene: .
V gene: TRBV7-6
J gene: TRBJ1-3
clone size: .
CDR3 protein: CASSLEDGGVRTSGNTIYF
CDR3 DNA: TGTGCCAGCAGCTTAGAGGATGGGGGGGTAAGGACCTCTGGAAACACCATATATTTT

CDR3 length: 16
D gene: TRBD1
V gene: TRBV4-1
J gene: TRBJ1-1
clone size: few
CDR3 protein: CASSQRDRGLNTEAFF
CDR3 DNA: TGCGCCAGCAGCCAGAGGGACAGGGGGCTGAACACTGAAGCTTTCTTT

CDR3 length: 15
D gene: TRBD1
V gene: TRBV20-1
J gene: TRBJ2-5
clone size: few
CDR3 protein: CSAASTRTGRETQYF
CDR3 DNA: TGCAGTGCTGCCTCCACCAGGACAGGTCGAGAGACCCAGTACTTC

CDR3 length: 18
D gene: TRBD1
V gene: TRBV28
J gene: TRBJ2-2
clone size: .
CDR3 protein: CASSSPRGQGYHTGELFF
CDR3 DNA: TGTGCCAGCAGTTCGCCCCGTGGACAGGGTTATCACACCGGGGAGCTGTTTTTT